This TCR beta chain was observed in a study of Graves' ophthalmopathy and Graves' hyperthyroidism. Trimming cost V 0 bases and J 1 base; bases outside gene matches: 5. The CDR3 is 17 residues long. Germline V gene data show CDR1 as SGHRS and CDR2 as YFSETQ. This clonotype was seen only a few times. Its antigen is unidentified. Amplification from RNA transcripts yielded the TCR beta CDR3 regions. HTBI primers primed a first-round RT-PCR, and a second-round multiplex PCR followed. One entry per CDR3 protein results from TCRdb running MiXCR on the multiplex PCR reads. The profile shows 1 million to 1.3 million distinct CDR3 sequences, 36% of them singletons. General study findings and limits: Most clonotypes expanded in thyroid above 0.001 frequency were present in blood too.

The TCR comes from an adult man with Graves' hyperthyroidism. The chain uses TRBV5-1 and TRBJ2-5, with 11 bases aligning to TRBD2. Sequenced input: peripheral blood or thyroid tissue (not recorded which). DNA for the CDR3: TGCGCCAGCAGCTTGGGGCTAGCGGGAGGAATCCAAGAGACCCAGTACTTC. It is translated as CASSLGLAGGIQETQYF.